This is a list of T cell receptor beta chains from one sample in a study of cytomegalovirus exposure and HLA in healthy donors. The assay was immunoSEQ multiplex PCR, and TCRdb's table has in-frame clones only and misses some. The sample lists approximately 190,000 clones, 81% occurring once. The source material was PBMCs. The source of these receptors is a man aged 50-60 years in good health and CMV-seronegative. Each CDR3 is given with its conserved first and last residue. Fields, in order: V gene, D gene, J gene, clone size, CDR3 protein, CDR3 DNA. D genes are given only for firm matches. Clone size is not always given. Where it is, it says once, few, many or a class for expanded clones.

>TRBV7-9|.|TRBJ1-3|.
CASSLYRDGNTIYF
TGTGCCAGCAGCTTATACAGGGACGGAAACACCATATATTTT
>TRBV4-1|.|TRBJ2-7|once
CASSQDGNRLSYEQYF
TGCGCCAGCAGCCAAGATGGGAACAGGCTCTCCTACGAGCAGTACTTC
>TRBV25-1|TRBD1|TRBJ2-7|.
CASSYDRGPYEQYF
TGTGCCAGCAGTTACGACAGGGGTCCCTACGAGCAGTACTTC
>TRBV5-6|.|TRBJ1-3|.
CASRETGGRGNTIYF
TGTGCCAGCAGGGAAACGGGAGGGCGCGGAAACACCATATATTTT
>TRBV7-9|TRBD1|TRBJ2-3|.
CASSSSTGMATDTQYF
TGTGCCAGCAGCTCCTCGACAGGGATGGCCACAGATACGCAGTATTTT
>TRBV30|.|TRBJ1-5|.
CAWDTGSNQPQHF
TGTGCCTGGGATACAGGTAGCAATCAGCCCCAGCATTTT
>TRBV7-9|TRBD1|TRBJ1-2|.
CASSLVLPGGDYGYTF
TGTGCCAGCAGCTTAGTTTTGCCAGGGGGTGACTATGGCTACACCTTC
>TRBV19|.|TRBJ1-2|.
CASTTPGSVLSYTF
TGTGCCAGTACCACCCCAGGATCCGTTCTAAGCTACACCTTC
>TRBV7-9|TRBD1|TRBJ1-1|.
CSSSQRGTGTETAFF
TGTTCCAGCAGCCAGAGGGGGACAGGGACTGAGACAGCTTTCTTT
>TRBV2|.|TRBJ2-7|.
CASRTEYYEQYF
TGTGCCAGCAGGACAGAGTACTACGAGCAGTACTTC
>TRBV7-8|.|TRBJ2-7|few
CASSLTGLGGEQYF
TGTGCCAGCAGCCTAACAGGTCTGGGCGGCGAGCAGTACTTC
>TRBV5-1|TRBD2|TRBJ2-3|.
CATGPLSGGADTQYF
TGCGCCACGGGACCCCTTAGCGGGGGAGCAGATACGCAGTATTTT
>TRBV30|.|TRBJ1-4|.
CAWRSRPRGKLFF
TGTGCCTGGAGATCCCGCCCCCGGGGGAAACTGTTTTTT
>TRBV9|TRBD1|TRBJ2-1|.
CASSVGGQGINEQFF
TGTGCCAGCAGCGTAGGGGGACAGGGTATCAATGAGCAGTTCTTC
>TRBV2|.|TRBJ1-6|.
CASKKEYSPLHF
TGTGCCAGCAAAAAGGAGTATTCACCCCTCCACTTT
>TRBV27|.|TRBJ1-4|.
CASSSLVRNHEKLFF
TGTGCCAGCAGTTCGTTGGTCAGGAACCATGAAAAACTGTTTTTT
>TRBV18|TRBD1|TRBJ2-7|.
CASSPSDRVHEQYF
TGTGCCAGCTCACCATCGGACAGGGTCCACGAGCAGTACTTC
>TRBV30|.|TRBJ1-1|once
CAWSPERNTEAFF
TGTGCCTGGAGTCCCGAGCGGAACACTGAAGCTTTCTTT
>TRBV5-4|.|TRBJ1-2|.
CASSLGSDRPYGYTF
TGTGCCAGCAGCTTGGGGTCGGACAGACCCTATGGCTACACCTTC
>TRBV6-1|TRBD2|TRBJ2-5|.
CASRAGTRQETQYF
TGTGCCAGCAGGGCCGGGACTAGGCAAGAGACCCAGTACTTC
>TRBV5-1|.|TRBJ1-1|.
CASSTSGGMNTEAFF
TGCGCCAGCAGCACCTCCGGGGGGATGAACACTGAAGCTTTCTTT
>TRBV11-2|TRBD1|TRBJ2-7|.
CASSPPQGEQYF
TGTGCCAGCAGCCCACCCCAGGGGGAACAGTACTTC
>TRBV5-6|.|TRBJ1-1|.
CASRGAGTEAFF
TGTGCCAGCCGGGGGGCTGGCACTGAAGCTTTCTTT
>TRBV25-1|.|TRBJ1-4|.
CASSGGQGSFEKLFF
TGTGCCAGCAGTGGGGGTCAGGGCAGTTTCGAAAAACTGTTTTTT
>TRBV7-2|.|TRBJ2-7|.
CASSSTGSGEQYF
TGTGCCAGCAGTTCTACAGGGTCGGGCGAGCAGTACTTC
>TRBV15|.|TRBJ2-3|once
CATSRKGLTQYF
TGTGCCACCAGCAGAAAGGGGCTTACGCAGTATTTT
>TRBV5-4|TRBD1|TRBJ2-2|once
CASRPTGGTNTGELFF
TGTGCCAGCAGACCGACAGGGGGGACGAACACCGGGGAGCTGTTTTTT
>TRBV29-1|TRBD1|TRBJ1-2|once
CSVGDRGLYGYTF
TGCAGCGTTGGGGACAGGGGGCTCTATGGCTACACCTTC
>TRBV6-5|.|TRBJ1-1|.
CASSLAGTLVTEAFF
TGTGCCAGCAGCCTAGCCGGGACTCTCGTCACTGAAGCTTTCTTT
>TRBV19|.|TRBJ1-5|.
CASKNQVPSNQPQHF
TGTGCCAGTAAAAATCAGGTTCCTAGCAATCAGCCCCAGCATTTT
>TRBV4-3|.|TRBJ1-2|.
CASSQEGGYGYTF
TGCGCCAGCAGCCAAGAAGGAGGCTATGGCTACACCTTC
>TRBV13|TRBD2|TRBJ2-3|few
CASSLTGGSTDTQYF
TGTGCCAGCAGCTTAACGGGGGGGAGCACAGATACGCAGTATTTT
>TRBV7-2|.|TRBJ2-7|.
CASSFQDSSYEQYF
TGTGCCAGCAGCTTCCAGGACAGTTCCTACGAGCAGTACTTC
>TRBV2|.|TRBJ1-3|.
CASSPISGNTIYF
TGTGCCAGCAGCCCTATATCTGGAAACACCATATATTTT
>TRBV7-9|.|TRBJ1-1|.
CASSLSSRMNTEAFF
TGTGCCAGCAGCTTATCTAGCCGGATGAACACTGAAGCTTTCTTT
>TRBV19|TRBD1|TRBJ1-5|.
CASSILSGQGAQPQHF
TGTGCCAGTAGTATACTATCAGGACAGGGCGCTCAGCCCCAGCATTTT
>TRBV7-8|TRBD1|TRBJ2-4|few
CASSYGQGLVNIQYF
TGTGCCAGCAGCTATGGACAGGGGCTGGTAAACATTCAGTACTTC